These 28 T cell receptor beta chains were sequenced from one sample in a study of cytomegalovirus exposure and HLA in healthy donors. Researchers ran the PCR with 60 Vbeta and 13 Jbeta primers. Measured with immunoSEQ multiplex PCR; TCRdb has only the in-frame clones, and not every one. The sample shows about 130,000 clones, 66% of them seen only once. The sequenced sample was PBMCs. Receptor source: a human donor in good health.

The chain carries TRBV5-4 and TRBJ2-5; a weak D match, TRBD2 (5 bases). Germline CDR1 SGHNT, CDR2 YYREEE (reference sequence). This CDR3 region has 13 residues. The V gene lost 7 bases and the J gene lost 5 bases, with 15 bases spanning the gap. The CDR3 DNA follows: TGTGCCAGCCGCGACGGGAAGGAGGAGACCCAGTACTTC. It translates to CASRDGKEETQYF.

The chain recombines TRBV7-9 with TRBJ2-1, with D hard to call. Germline values: CDR1 SEHNR, CDR2 FQNEAQ (reference sequence). This CDR3 contains 13 residues. Deletions cut 5 bases from V and 1 base from J, with 6 bases between. The DNA of the CDR3 is TGTGCCAGCAGCCCCACATCCTACAATGAGCAGTTCTTC. This gives the protein CASSPTSYNEQFF.

V is TRBV13 and J is TRBJ2-1; possibly TRBD2 for D (5 bases). The germline V gene encodes CDR1 PRHDT and CDR2 FYEKMQ (reference sequence). This CDR3 has 15 residues. The V and J ends lost 5 bases and 7 bases respectively, with 18 bases between them. The DNA of the CDR3 is TGTGCCAGCAGCCACCCCGAGGGTAACGTGAATGAGCAGTTCTTC. Translating gives CASSHPEGNVNEQFF.

V usage is TRBV5-1 and J usage is TRBJ2-1; TRBD2 might be the D (6 bases). The CDR3 has 15 amino acids. CDR1 and CDR2 from the germline V gene are SGHRS and YFSETQ. The germline V and J ends were trimmed by 4 bases and 3 bases, with 14 bases remaining between them. Here the CDR3 reads CASSLNSGYYNEQFF. CDR3 DNA: TGCGCCAGCAGCCTGAATAGCGGATACTACAATGAGCAGTTCTTC. Full variable domain (rest looked up from reference TRBV5-1 and TRBJ2-1): KAGVTQTPRYLIKTRGQQVTLSCSPISGHRSVSWYQQTPGQGLQFLFEYFSETQRNKGNFPGRFSGRQFSNSRSEMNVSTLELGDSALYLCASSLNSGYYNEQFFGPGTRLTVL.

The gene calls are TRBV6-1 and TRBJ2-7, with D perhaps matching TRBD2 (5 bases). The ends were cut back, 6 bases at V and 2 bases at J, with 14 bases in the middle. Germline loops: CDR1 MNHNS, CDR2 SASEGT. The CDR3 totals 14 residues. The chain's CDR3 is CASRMHDYPYEQYF. The CDR3 DNA follows: TGTGCCAGCAGAATGCACGACTACCCCTACGAGCAGTACTTC.

This clone has just a few counts. The CDR3 nucleotides read TGTGCCAGTAGGGGGGACAGGGAAAAACTGTTTTTT. Protein: CASRGDREKLFF. The rearrangement links TRBV19 to TRBJ1-4; 8 nucleotides line up with TRBD1. The trim removed 6 bases at V and 8 bases at J, leaving 2 bases unmatched. The CDR3 totals 12 residues. CDR1 is LNHDA and CDR2 is SQIVND in the germline V gene (reference sequence).

With respect to this clone: The same CDR3 is also encoded by other DNA sequences in this sample. The rearrangement uses TRBV6-1 and TRBJ1-2, with a possible D match to TRBD1 (5 bases). The V gene's germline CDR1 is MNHNS and CDR2 SASEGT. Trimming stripped 1 base from V and 2 bases from J, with 11 bases between. CDR3 size: 15 residues. Here the CDR3 reads CASSEGGGENYGYTF. The DNA for the CDR3 is TGTGCCAGCAGTGAAGGAGGAGGGGAGAACTATGGCTACACCTTC.

There are a few counts of this clone. The V and J genes are TRBV4-2 and TRBJ2-7; a weak D match, TRBD2 (6 bases). The germline V gene has CDR1 LGHNA and CDR2 YNFKEQ. CDR3 size: 18 residues. V dropped 0 bases and J dropped 5 bases, with 23 bases sitting between them. The CDR3, as DNA: TGTGCCAGCAGCCAAGAGGGCCCGACGGGAGACCTGGGAGACGAGCAGTACTTC. Amino acids: CASSQEGPTGDLGDEQYF.

This chain connects TRBV29-1 to TRBJ2-1, with 7 bases matching TRBD1. The CDR3 loop spans 14 amino acids. Germline loops: CDR1 SQVTM, CDR2 ANQGSEA. After removal of 3 bases from V and 0 bases from J, the junction contained 2 bases not matched to a gene. In DNA form, the CDR3 reads TGCAGCGTTGAGACAGGGCGCTCCTACAATGAGCAGTTCTTC. Protein: CSVETGRSYNEQFF.

This clone was counted a few times. The rearrangement uses TRBV7-9 and TRBJ1-5; D is unclear. This CDR3 spans 14 amino acids. Germline V lookup: CDR1 SEHNR, CDR2 FQNEAQ (reference sequence). Trimming shortened V by 4 bases and J by 7 bases, and 14 bases separated the two germline ends. The DNA of the CDR3 is TGTGCCAGCAGCTCGACCTTTTTCGGGCAGCCCCAGCATTTT. This encodes CASSSTFFGQPQHF.

The chain joins TRBV7-6 to TRBJ2-2, with D uncertain. Deletions cut 5 bases from V and 7 bases from J, with 8 bases between. Germline V CDR1 and CDR2: SGHVS, FNYEAQ. The CDR3 is made up of 12 amino acids. Here the CDR3 DNA reads TGTGCCAGCAGCGAGAGAAGCGGGGAGCTGTTTTTT. Its translation is CASSERSGELFF.

This chain links TRBV9 with TRBJ2-3; D call uncertain. CDR3 size: 15 residues. In germline, CDR1 is SGDLS, CDR2 YYNGEE. The V end was cut by 0 bases, the J end by 2 bases, with 10 bases between. The CDR3, as DNA: TGTGCCAGCAGCGTAGTCCCTTTAATCACAGATACGCAGTATTTT. It is translated as CASSVVPLITDTQYF.

Only a few counts were recorded for this clone. This rearrangement joins TRBV19 to TRBJ2-1, with D perhaps matching TRBD2 (6 bases). This CDR3 is built from 17 residues. The ends were cut back, 6 bases at V and 7 bases at J, with 25 bases in the middle. Germline assignment: CDR1 LNHDA and CDR2 SQIVND (reference sequence). Written as DNA, the CDR3 is TGTGCCAGTAGAAACCGCGGGACTGCAAATAGCTTAAATGAGCAGTTCTTC. Translated: CASRNRGTANSLNEQFF.

The V call is TRBV5-4, the J call TRBJ2-3, with D possibly TRBD2 on 6 matching bases. V gave up 4 bases and J gave up 2 bases, with 11 bases separating them. The CDR3 has 14 residues. Germline CDR1 SGHNT, CDR2 YYREEE (reference sequence). The CDR3 here is CASSGDFHTDTQYF. The CDR3 DNA follows: TGTGCCAGCAGCGGGGACTTCCACACAGATACGCAGTATTTT. Full variable domain (outside the CDR3, taken from reference TRBV5-4 and TRBJ2-3): ETGVTQSPTHLIKTRGQQVTLRCSSQSGHNTVSWYQQALGQGPQFIFQYYREEENGRGNFPPRFSGLQFPNYSSELNVNALELDDSALYLCASSGDFHTDTQYFGPGTRLTVL.

This CDR3 is CASSLFRRYSGAQYF. CDR3 nucleotides: TGTGCCAGCAGTTTATTTCGGAGGTACTCGGGTGCGCAGTATTTT. This chain connects TRBV28 to TRBJ2-3, with D perhaps TRBD2 (5 bases). Germline values: CDR1 MDHEN, CDR2 SYDVKM. Trimming stripped 1 base from V and 10 bases from J, with 18 bases between. The CDR3 is 15 residues long. Full variable domain (missing parts from reference TRBV28 and TRBJ2-3): DVKVTQSSRYLVKRTGEKVFLECVQDMDHENMFWYRQDPGLGLRLIYFSYDVKMKEKGDIPEGYSVSREKKERFSLILESASTNQTSMYLCASSLFRRYSGAQYFGPGTRLTVL.

This clone was found a few times. The V call is TRBV5-4, the J call TRBJ2-3; D possibly corresponds to TRBD2 (6 bases). The V gene lost 7 bases and the J gene lost 0 bases, with 18 bases spanning the gap. The CDR3 loop spans 16 amino acids. Germline V gene sequence: CDR1 SGHNT, CDR2 YYREEE (reference sequence). For the CDR3, the DNA is TGTGCCAGCCGCGTGGGCGGGACGACTAGCACAGATACGCAGTATTTT. Translation gives CASRVGGTTSTDTQYF. Full variable domain (outside the CDR3, taken from reference TRBV5-4 and TRBJ2-3): ETGVTQSPTHLIKTRGQQVTLRCSSQSGHNTVSWYQQALGQGPQFIFQYYREEENGRGNFPPRFSGLQFPNYSSELNVNALELDDSALYLCASRVGGTTSTDTQYFGPGTRLTVL.

The gene calls are TRBV28 and TRBJ2-1; D is possibly TRBD1 (5 bases). V was clipped by 6 bases and J by 7 bases, with 13 bases between them. The CDR3 contains 13 residues. From germline, CDR1 is MDHEN and CDR2 SYDVKM. The CDR3 DNA follows: TGTGCCAGCAGAAGGACACTGATGAATGAGCAGTTCTTC. Residues: CASRRTLMNEQFF.

This clone was observed a few times. This CDR3 reads CASSSRMGGSEFF. The CDR3 nucleotides are TGTGCCAGCAGCTCCCGGATGGGAGGATCGGAGTTCTTC. The chain links TRBV7-9 to TRBJ2-1; weak D call: TRBD2 (6 bases). Germline CDR1 reads SEHNR; CDR2 reads FQNEAQ (reference sequence). The CDR3 spans 13 residues. Trimming removed 4 bases from V and 14 bases from J, with 18 bases in between. Based on the CDR3 plus reference TRBV7-9 and TRBJ2-1, the full variable domain is DTGVSQNPRHKITKRGQNVTFRCDPISEHNRLYWYRQTLGQGPEFLTYFQNEAQLEKSRLLSDRFSAERPKGSFSTLEIQRTEQGDSAMYLCASSSRMGGSEFFGPGTRLTVL.

This sequence joins TRBV29-1 and TRBJ2-7, with D hard to call. CDR3 length: 13 amino acids. The V end was cut by 5 bases, the J end by 4 bases, with 15 bases between. In germline, CDR1 is SQVTM, CDR2 ANQGSEA. In nucleotides, the CDR3 is TGCAGCGTTAAGCTCCCGAGCGTGTACGAGCAGTACTTC. Translating gives CSVKLPSVYEQYF.

V gene TRBV27 combines with J gene TRBJ2-3; perhaps TRBD1 as D (6 bases). From germline, CDR1 is MNHEY and CDR2 SMNVEV (reference sequence). The CDR3 is 13 residues long. Trimming cost V 8 bases and J 5 bases, with 14 bases left between them. Here the CDR3 DNA reads TGTGCCAGCGGCCCAGGACAGAGAGATACGCAGTATTTT. As protein: CASGPGQRDTQYF.

CDR3 sequence: CASILTGPNTGELFF. The CDR3 DNA reads as TGTGCCAGTATTTTGACAGGACCGAACACCGGGGAGCTGTTTTTT. The V call is TRBV2, the J call TRBJ2-2, with a possible D match to TRBD1 (6 bases). The CDR3 covers 15 residues. Germline-derived CDR1 and CDR2 are SNHLY and FYNNEI. V lost 9 bases and J 0 bases, leaving 14 bases between the germline ends.

The chain is built from TRBV7-9 and TRBJ1-3; no clear D gene. This CDR3 is built from 14 residues. V was trimmed by 1 base and J by 8 bases, leaving 12 bases between them. The germline V gene has CDR1 SEHNR and CDR2 FQNEAQ (reference sequence). The CDR3 DNA sequence: TGTGCCAGCAGCTTAGTCGGGAGGTTAGACACCATATATTTT. Translating it yields CASSLVGRLDTIYF. Drawing the rest from reference TRBV7-9 and TRBJ1-3, the complete variable domain is DTGVSQNPRHKITKRGQNVTFRCDPISEHNRLYWYRQTLGQGPEFLTYFQNEAQLEKSRLLSDRFSAERPKGSFSTLEIQRTEQGDSAMYLCASSLVGRLDTIYFGEGSWLTVV.

The chain links TRBV18 to TRBJ2-2; D unresolved. The CDR3 is 14 residues long. V lost 4 bases to trimming and J lost 0 bases, with 6 bases between them. CDR1 KGHSH and CDR2 LQKENI come from the germline V gene. CDR3 sequence: CASSQRSNTGELFF. In nucleotides, the CDR3 is TGTGCCAGCTCACAACGGTCGAACACCGGGGAGCTGTTTTTT.

This chain's CDR3 is CASRAGLAGHEQFF. The CDR3 DNA reads as TGTGCCAGCAGAGCGGGACTAGCGGGACATGAGCAGTTCTTC. The chain has TRBV9 and TRBJ2-1; TRBD2 matches at 13 bases. CDR1 and CDR2 (germline): SGDLS, YYNGEE. V lost 5 bases, J lost 8 bases, and 4 bases stayed unmatched. CDR3 length: 14 residues.

The chain links TRBV11-2 to TRBJ2-3; 8 bases map to TRBD2. The V and J ends lost 5 bases and 2 bases, in that order; junction bases with no gene match: 9. This CDR3 has 16 amino acids. CDR1 SGHAT and CDR2 FQNNGV come from the germline V gene. This chain's CDR3 is CASSPRTSRYTDTQYF. The DNA for the CDR3 is TGTGCCAGCAGCCCCAGGACTAGCAGATACACAGATACGCAGTATTTT.

The chain employs TRBV19 and TRBJ2-3; no reliable D call. Trimming shortened V by 6 bases and J by 5 bases, and 15 bases separated the two germline ends. The CDR3 contains 14 residues. Germline-derived CDR1 and CDR2 are LNHDA and SQIVND (reference sequence). The CDR3 sequence is CASSPTFRLDTQYF. CDR3 DNA sequence: TGTGCCAGTAGCCCCACGTTTCGGTTAGATACGCAGTATTTT. Filled out from reference TRBV19 and TRBJ2-3, the complete variable domain reads DGGITQSPKYLFRKEGQNVTLSCEQNLNHDAMYWYRQDPGQGLRLIYYSQIVNDFQKGDIAEGYSVSREKKESFPLTVTSAQKNPTAFYLCASSPTFRLDTQYFGPGTRLTVL.

The CDR3 loop reads CAISERENTEAFF. Written as DNA, the CDR3 is TGTGCCATCAGTGAAAGAGAGAACACTGAAGCTTTCTTT. V and J are TRBV10-3 and TRBJ1-1; D is ambiguous. V was clipped by 3 bases and J by 1 base, with 6 bases between them. Germline-derived CDR1 and CDR2 are ENHRY and SYGVKD. The CDR3 has 13 residues.

This clone has only a few counts. J is TRBJ1-1 and V is TRBV19; perhaps TRBD1 as D (6 bases). This CDR3 has 14 amino acids. Germline V gene sequence: CDR1 LNHDA, CDR2 SQIVND (reference sequence). V lost 1 base to trimming and J lost 5 bases, with 11 bases between them. CDR3 nucleotides: TGTGCCAGTAGTATAGGTACAGGGTCGACTGAAGCTTTCTTT. It specifies CASSIGTGSTEAFF.